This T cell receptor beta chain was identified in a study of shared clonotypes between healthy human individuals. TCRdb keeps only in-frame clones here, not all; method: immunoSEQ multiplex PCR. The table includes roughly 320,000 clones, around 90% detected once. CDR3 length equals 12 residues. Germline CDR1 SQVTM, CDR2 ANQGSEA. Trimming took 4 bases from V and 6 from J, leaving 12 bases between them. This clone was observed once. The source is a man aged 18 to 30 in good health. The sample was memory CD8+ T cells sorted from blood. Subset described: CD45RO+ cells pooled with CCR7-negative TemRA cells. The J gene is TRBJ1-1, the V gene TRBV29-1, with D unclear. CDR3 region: CSVVRPEAEAFF. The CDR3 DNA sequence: TGCAGCGTTGTAAGACCCGAGGCTGAAGCTTTCTTT.